Listed here is a single T cell receptor (beta chain). Its antigen remains unidentified. Within one base of it there is no much larger clone, and no base qualities were kept. These data originate in a study of siplizumab effects on memory and regulatory T cells (dated by TCRdb to the late 2010s). As for the study more broadly: The effect of the anti-CD2 antibody siplizumab on alloreactive T-cell subsets was examined in allogeneic mixed lymphocyte reactions constructed from human PBMCs. On the study overall, not on this receptor specifically: Among mappable alloreactive CD4+ clones, the Treg-derived fraction averaged about 70% with siplizumab versus approximately 27% in control reactions. Unstimulated naive T cells appeared to be more diverse than memory T cells, and naive cells seemed to make a substantial contribution to the alloresponse. Roughly 75-97% of proliferating CD4+ or CD8+ clones could not be assigned a naive or memory phenotype. The suppressive function of proliferating Tregs from siplizumab cultures was not functionally confirmed. Sequences below about 10^-5 frequency were poorly captured, so only a minor fraction of alloreactive clones could be mapped to unstimulated subsets. The cumulative frequency of alloreactive sequences that could be traced back to unstimulated CD4+ memory T cells was significantly reduced by siplizumab.

Library preparation used the immunoSEQ multiplex PCR assay. About 10^5 TCR templates per sample were assayed by the deep sequencing platform. Genomic DNA extracted from sorted T cells was used for TCRbeta CDR3 sequencing. In the source study's methods: Clonal analysis of TCRbeta CDR3 data was done in the R programming language. Alloreactive CD4+ and CD8+ clones were defined by comparing unstimulated samples with post-reaction CFSE-low samples. Regulatory or non-regulatory origin was assigned to alloreactive CD4+ clones by matching of sequences to sorted unstimulated Treg and non-Treg repertoires. This is the immuneACCESS table as TCRdb keeps it, with only in-frame sequences that have V and J called. A part of the clones is gone; compared with another copy, unresolved V genes explain less than half, and the rest is unexplained. V and J calls and clone size are copied from that table; D and trimming were computed from the DNA. For this sample the table gives some 100,000 clones, of which just over 90% were detected only once. Of the sample, approximately 0.71% falls within the top ten clones.

Sorted unstimulated T cells and proliferating T cells recovered from mixed lymphocyte reactions underwent TCRbeta CDR3 sequencing. Fresh whole blood from 9 to 11 HLA-typed healthy donors was used to isolate PBMCs. Unstimulated CD4+ regulatory T cells were FACS-sorted to map the origin of alloreactive clones. Including the terminal cysteine and phenylalanine, the CDR3 comprises 14 residues. Only CDR3 DNA remains: 42 bases, in frame from the first base. The germline V gene supplies CDR1 SGHRS and CDR2 YFSETQ. Compared with germline, V lacks 4 bases and J lacks 0 bases; bases without a gene match: 3. The TCR was taken from a human donor in good health. The V and J segments used are TRBV5-1 and TRBJ1-1; 7 of the junction bases match TRBD1. Sequencing was carried out using Tregs sorted from blood. The nucleotide sequence reads TGCGCCAGCAGCCCGGGACAGATGAACACTGAAGCTTTCTTT. This is translated as CASSPGQMNTEAFF.